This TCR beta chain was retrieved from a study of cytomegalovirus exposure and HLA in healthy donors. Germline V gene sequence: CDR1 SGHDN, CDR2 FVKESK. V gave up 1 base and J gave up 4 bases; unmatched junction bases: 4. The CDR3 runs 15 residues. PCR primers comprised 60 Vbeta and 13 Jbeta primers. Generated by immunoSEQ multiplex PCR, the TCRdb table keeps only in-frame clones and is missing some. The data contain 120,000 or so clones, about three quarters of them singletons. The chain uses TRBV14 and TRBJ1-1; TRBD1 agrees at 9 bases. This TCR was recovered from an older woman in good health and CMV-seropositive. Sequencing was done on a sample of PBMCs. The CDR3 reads CASSQVETGGTEAFF. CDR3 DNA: TGTGCCAGCAGCCAAGTAGAGACAGGGGGCACTGAAGCTTTCTTT.